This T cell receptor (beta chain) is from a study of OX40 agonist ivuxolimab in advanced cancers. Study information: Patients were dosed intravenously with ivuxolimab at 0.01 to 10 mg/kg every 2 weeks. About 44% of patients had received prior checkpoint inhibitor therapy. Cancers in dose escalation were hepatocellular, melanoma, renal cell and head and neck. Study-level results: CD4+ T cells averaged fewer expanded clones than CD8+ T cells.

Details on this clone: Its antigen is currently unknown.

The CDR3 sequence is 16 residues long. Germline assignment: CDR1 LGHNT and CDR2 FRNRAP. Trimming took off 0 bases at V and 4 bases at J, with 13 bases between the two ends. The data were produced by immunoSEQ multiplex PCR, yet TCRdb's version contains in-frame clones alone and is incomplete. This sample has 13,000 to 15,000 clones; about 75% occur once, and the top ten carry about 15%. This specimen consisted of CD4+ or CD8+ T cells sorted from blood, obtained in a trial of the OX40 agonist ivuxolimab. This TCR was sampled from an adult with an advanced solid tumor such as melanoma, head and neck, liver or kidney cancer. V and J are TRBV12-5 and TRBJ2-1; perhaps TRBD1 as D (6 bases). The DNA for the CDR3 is TGTGCTAGTGGTTTGGTACTGGGGGCCCTTTACAATGAGCAGTTCTTC. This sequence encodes CASGLVLGALYNEQFF.